These 11 T cell receptor beta chains share one sample of origin, sequenced in a study of OX40 agonist ivuxolimab in advanced cancers. Only in-frame clones appear in the TCRdb table, and some are missing; sequencing was by immunoSEQ multiplex PCR. The data hold roughly 120,000 clones, with roughly nine tenths observed a single time. Material: CD4+ or CD8+ T cells sorted from blood, obtained in a trial of the OX40 agonist ivuxolimab. Source of these receptors: an adult with an advanced solid tumor such as melanoma, head and neck, liver or kidney cancer.

This chain links TRBV10-3 with TRBJ1-2; 9 positions match TRBD1. This CDR3 region has 16 residues. Unmatched junction bases numbered 8, after V lost 2 bases and J lost 4 bases. Germline assignment: CDR1 ENHRY and CDR2 SYGVKD. The CDR3 region is CAISETNRGQSYGYTF. CDR3 nucleotide sequence: TGTGCCATCAGTGAGACTAACAGGGGGCAAAGCTATGGCTACACCTTC.

The chain combines TRBV28 with TRBJ2-1; D not resolved. Trimming removed 3 bases at V and 9 bases at J, with 9 bases between. There are 12 residues in the CDR3. Germline V gene sequence: CDR1 MDHEN, CDR2 SYDVKM. CDR3 DNA sequence: TGTGCCAGCAGTTTGCGGCGCGGTGAGCAGTTCTTC. It specifies CASSLRRGEQFF.

The V and J genes are TRBV6-6 and TRBJ1-5, with 8 bases that match TRBD1. Germline CDR1 and CDR2: MNHNY and SVGAGI (reference sequence). V lost 8 bases to trimming and J lost 3 bases; unmatched junction nucleotides: 12. CDR3 length: 16 residues. CDR3: CASLPRTGSHNQPQHF. In nucleotides, the CDR3 is TGTGCCAGCCTTCCCCGGACAGGGAGTCACAATCAGCCCCAGCATTTT.

The chain combines TRBV6-5 with TRBJ2-5; the match to TRBD2 covers 10 bases. This CDR3 spans 15 amino acids. CDR1 and CDR2 (germline): MNHEY, SVGAGI. V lost 2 bases, J lost 5 bases, and 5 bases stayed unmatched. Here the CDR3 reads CASSYERGGSETQYF. The CDR3 DNA follows: TGTGCCAGCAGTTACGAGCGGGGGGGCTCGGAGACCCAGTACTTC.

This CDR3 reads CASSEQGFNNSPLHF. As DNA, the CDR3 is TGCGCCAGCAGCGAACAGGGGTTCAATAATTCACCCCTCCACTTT. The chain joins TRBV5-1 to TRBJ1-6; 7 bases match TRBD1. The CDR3 has 15 residues. CDR1 and CDR2 from the germline V gene are SGHRS and YFSETQ. V trimming: 4 bases; J trimming: 5 bases; junction bases outside the gene matches: 6.

This chain connects TRBV10-3 to TRBJ1-6, with no clear D. The CDR3 has 12 amino acids. Per the germline V gene, CDR1 is ENHRY and CDR2 is SYGVKD. The V gene lost 10 bases and the J gene lost 13 bases, with 17 bases spanning the gap. The CDR3 DNA follows: TGTGCCACTCACGGGGAGATGGGGCCCCTCCACTTT. Encoded protein: CATHGEMGPLHF.

The gene calls are TRBV7-2 and TRBJ2-2; D remains ambiguous. Trimming pared 2 bases from V and 6 bases from J, leaving 13 bases between. CDR1 and CDR2 from the germline V gene are SGHTA and FQGNSA. The CDR3 spans 15 residues. The DNA for the CDR3 is TGTGCCAGCAGCTTAACACGACAAGCTGCCGGGGAGCTGTTTTTT. Its protein product is CASSLTRQAAGELFF.

The chain employs TRBV18 and TRBJ1-1; a weak D match, TRBD1 (5 bases). V gave up 0 bases and J gave up 4 bases, with 12 bases separating them. This CDR3 has 15 residues. CDR1 and CDR2 (germline): KGHSH, LQKENI. CDR3 DNA: TGTGCCAGCTCACCACCGGGACCAAGGAGCACTGAAGCTTTCTTT. The encoded protein is CASSPPGPRSTEAFF. The full variable domain, completed using reference TRBV18 and TRBJ1-1, is NAGVMQNPRHLVRRRGQEARLRCSPMKGHSHVYWYRQLPEEGLKFMVYLQKENIIDESGMPKERFSAEFPKEGPSILRIQQVVRGDSAAYFCASSPPGPRSTEAFFGQGTRLTVV.

The chain couples TRBV7-9 to TRBJ2-1; 7 nucleotides align to TRBD1. The V and J ends lost 6 bases and 7 bases, in that order; junction bases with no gene match: 12. CDR3 size: 15 residues. Germline V lookup: CDR1 SEHNR, CDR2 FQNEAQ (reference sequence). The CDR3 DNA reads TGTGCCAGCAGACAAGGACAGGTCTTGGGGAATGAGCAGTTCTTC. As protein: CASRQGQVLGNEQFF.

J is TRBJ1-5 and V is TRBV19; maybe TRBD1 (6 bases). This CDR3 has 14 residues. Germline CDR1 is LNHDA and CDR2 is SQIVND (reference sequence). The V gene lost 7 bases and the J gene lost 7 bases, with 17 bases spanning the gap. The CDR3 sequence: CASTLGGGYQPQHF. The CDR3 coding sequence is TGTGCCAGTACCCTAGGGGGGGGATACCAGCCCCAGCATTTT.

The gene calls are TRBV29-1 and TRBJ1-2; no reliable D call. Trimming stripped 7 bases from V and 0 bases from J, with 9 bases between. This CDR3 has 12 amino acids. The germline gives CDR1 SQVTM, CDR2 ANQGSEA. CDR3 nucleotide sequence: TGCAGCGGCCGCGGATCTAACTATGGCTACACCTTC. Protein: CSGRGSNYGYTF.